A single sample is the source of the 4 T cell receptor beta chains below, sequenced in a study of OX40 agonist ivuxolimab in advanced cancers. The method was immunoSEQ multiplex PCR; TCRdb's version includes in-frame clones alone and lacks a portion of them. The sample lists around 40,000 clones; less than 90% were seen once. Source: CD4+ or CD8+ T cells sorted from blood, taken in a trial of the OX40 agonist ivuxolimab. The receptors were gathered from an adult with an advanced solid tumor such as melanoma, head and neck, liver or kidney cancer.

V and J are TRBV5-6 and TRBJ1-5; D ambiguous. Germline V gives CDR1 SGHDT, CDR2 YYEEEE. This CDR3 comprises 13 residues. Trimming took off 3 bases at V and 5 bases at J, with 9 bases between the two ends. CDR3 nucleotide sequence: TGTGCCAGCAGCTCCAGGAGGGATCAGCCCCAGCATTTT. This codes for CASSSRRDQPQHF. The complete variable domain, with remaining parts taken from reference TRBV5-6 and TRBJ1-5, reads DAGVTQSPTHLIKTRGQQVTLRCSPKSGHDTVSWYQQALGQGPQFIFQYYEEEERQRGNFPDRFSGHQFPNYSSELNVNALLLGDSALYLCASSSRRDQPQHFGDGTRLSIL.

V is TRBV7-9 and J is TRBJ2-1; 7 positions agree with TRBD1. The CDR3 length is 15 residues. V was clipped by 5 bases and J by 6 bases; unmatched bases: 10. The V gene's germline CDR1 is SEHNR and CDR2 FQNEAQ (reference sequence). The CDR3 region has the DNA TGTGCCAGCAGCCTCGGACAGGCATCCGTCAATGAGCAGTTCTTC. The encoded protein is CASSLGQASVNEQFF. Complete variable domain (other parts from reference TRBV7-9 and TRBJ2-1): DTGVSQNPRHKITKRGQNVTFRCDPISEHNRLYWYRQTLGQGPEFLTYFQNEAQLEKSRLLSDRFSAERPKGSFSTLEIQRTEQGDSAMYLCASSLGQASVNEQFFGPGTRLTVL.

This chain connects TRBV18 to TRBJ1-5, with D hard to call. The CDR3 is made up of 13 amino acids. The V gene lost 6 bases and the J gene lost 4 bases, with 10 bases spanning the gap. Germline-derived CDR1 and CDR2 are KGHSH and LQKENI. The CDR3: CASSPAGNQPQHF. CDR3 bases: TGTGCCAGCTCCCCGGCTGGTAATCAGCCCCAGCATTTT.

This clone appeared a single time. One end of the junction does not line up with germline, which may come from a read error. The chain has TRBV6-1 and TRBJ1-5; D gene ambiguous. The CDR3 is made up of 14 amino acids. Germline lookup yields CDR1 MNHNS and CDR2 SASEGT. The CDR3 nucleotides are TGTGCCAGCAGCGAAGGGCCAGCTAATCAGCCCCAGCATTTT. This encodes CASSEGPANQPQHF.